The T cell receptor beta chain described here comes from a study of cytomegalovirus exposure and HLA in healthy donors. General study findings and limits: Donor immune exposure was known only as CMV serostatus. Upon later analysis, TCR association rates were observed to vary by HLA locus, being highest for DRB1 and lowest for HLA-C.

About this clone itself: Its target is unknown.

Amplification used 60 Vbeta primers and 13 Jbeta primers. Generated by immunoSEQ multiplex PCR, the TCRdb table keeps only in-frame clones and is missing some. The data contain about 190,000 clones, about 80% of them singletons. From germline, CDR1 is SGDLS and CDR2 YYNGEE. The CDR3 extends over 14 amino acids. V lost 1 base and J 0 bases, leaving 7 bases between the germline ends. The chain carries TRBV9 and TRBJ1-1; TRBD1 is a possible D gene (5 bases). The material sequenced was PBMCs. This receptor was taken from a boy between 5 and 17 years old in good health and CMV-seronegative. The CDR3 protein is CASSVSGMNTEAFF. The CDR3 region has the DNA TGTGCCAGCAGCGTATCAGGGATGAACACTGAAGCTTTCTTT.